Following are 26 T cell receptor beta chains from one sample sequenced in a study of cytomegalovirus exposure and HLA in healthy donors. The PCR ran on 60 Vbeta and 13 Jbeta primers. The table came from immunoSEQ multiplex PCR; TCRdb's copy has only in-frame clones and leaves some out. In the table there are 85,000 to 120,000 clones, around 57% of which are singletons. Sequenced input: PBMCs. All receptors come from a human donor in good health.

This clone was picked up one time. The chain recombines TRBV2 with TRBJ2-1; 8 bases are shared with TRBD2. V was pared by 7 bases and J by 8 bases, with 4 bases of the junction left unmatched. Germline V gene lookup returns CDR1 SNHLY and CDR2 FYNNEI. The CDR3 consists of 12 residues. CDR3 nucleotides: TGTGCCAGCATCGACGGGGGGGATGAGCAGTTCTTC. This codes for CASIDGGDEQFF. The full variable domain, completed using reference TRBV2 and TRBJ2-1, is EPEVTQTPSHQVTQMGQEVILRCVPISNHLYFYWYRQILGQKVEFLVSFYNNEISEKSEIFDDQFSVERPDGSNFTLKIRSTKLEDSAMYFCASIDGGDEQFFGPGTRLTVL.

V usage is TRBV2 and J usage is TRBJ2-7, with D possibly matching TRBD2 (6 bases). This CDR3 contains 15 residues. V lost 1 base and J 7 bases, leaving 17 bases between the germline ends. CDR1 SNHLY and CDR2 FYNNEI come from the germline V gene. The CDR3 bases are TGTGCCAGCAGTGAAGGGTGGACTATTTCCGGAGAGCAGTACTTC. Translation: CASSEGWTISGEQYF. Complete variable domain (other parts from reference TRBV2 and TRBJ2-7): EPEVTQTPSHQVTQMGQEVILRCVPISNHLYFYWYRQILGQKVEFLVSFYNNEISEKSEIFDDQFSVERPDGSNFTLKIRSTKLEDSAMYFCASSEGWTISGEQYFGPGTRLTVT.

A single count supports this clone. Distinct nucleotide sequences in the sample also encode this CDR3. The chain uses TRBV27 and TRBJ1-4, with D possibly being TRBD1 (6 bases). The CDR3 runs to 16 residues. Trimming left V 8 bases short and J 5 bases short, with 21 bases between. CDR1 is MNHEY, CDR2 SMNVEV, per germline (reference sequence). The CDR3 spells CASRTGTPAENEKLFF. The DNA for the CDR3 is TGTGCCAGCCGCACCGGGACACCCGCAGAGAATGAAAAACTGTTTTTT. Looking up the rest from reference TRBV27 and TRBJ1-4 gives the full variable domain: EAQVTQNPRYLITVTGKKLTVTCSQNMNHEYMSWYRQDPGLGLRQIYYSMNVEVTDKGDVPEGYKVSRKEKRNFPLILESPSPNQTSLYFCASRTGTPAENEKLFFGSGTQLSVL.

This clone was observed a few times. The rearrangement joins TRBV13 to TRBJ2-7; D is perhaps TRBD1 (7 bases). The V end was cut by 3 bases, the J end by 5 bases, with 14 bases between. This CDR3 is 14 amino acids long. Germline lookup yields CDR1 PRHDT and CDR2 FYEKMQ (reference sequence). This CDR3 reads CASSLGGQGDEQYF. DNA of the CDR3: TGTGCCAGCAGCTTGGGGGGCCAGGGGGACGAGCAGTACTTC.

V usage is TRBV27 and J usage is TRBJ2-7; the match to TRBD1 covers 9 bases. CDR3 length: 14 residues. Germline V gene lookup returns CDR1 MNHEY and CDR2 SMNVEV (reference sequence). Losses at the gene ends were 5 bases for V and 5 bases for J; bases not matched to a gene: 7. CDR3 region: CASSTGTGTHEQYF. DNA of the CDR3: TGTGCCAGCAGTACGGGGACAGGGACCCACGAGCAGTACTTC.

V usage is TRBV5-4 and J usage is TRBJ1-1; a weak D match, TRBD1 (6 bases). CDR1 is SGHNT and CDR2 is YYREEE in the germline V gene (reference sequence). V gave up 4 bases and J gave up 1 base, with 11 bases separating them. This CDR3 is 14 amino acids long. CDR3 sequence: CASSRGQTNTEAFF. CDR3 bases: TGTGCCAGCAGCCGCGGACAGACGAACACTGAAGCTTTCTTT. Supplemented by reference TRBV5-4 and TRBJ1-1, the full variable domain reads ETGVTQSPTHLIKTRGQQVTLRCSSQSGHNTVSWYQQALGQGPQFIFQYYREEENGRGNFPPRFSGLQFPNYSSELNVNALELDDSALYLCASSRGQTNTEAFFGQGTRLTVV.

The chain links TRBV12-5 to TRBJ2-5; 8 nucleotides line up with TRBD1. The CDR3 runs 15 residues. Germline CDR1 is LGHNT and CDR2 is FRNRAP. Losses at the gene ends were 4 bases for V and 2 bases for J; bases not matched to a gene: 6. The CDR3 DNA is TGTGCTAGTGGTTCGCCTCGGACAGGGCAAGAGACCCAGTACTTC. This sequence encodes CASGSPRTGQETQYF.

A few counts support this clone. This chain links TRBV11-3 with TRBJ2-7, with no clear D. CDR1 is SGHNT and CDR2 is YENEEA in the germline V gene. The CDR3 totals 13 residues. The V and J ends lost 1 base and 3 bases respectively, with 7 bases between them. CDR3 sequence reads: CASSLGQNYEQYF. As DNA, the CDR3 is TGTGCCAGCAGCTTAGGGCAAAACTACGAGCAGTACTTC.

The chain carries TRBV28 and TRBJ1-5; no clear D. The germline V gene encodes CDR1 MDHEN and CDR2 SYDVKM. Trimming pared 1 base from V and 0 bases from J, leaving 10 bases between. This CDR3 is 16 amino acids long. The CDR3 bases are TGTGCCAGCAGTTTATCCCTGTTGTCTAGCAATCAGCCCCAGCATTTT. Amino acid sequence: CASSLSLLSSNQPQHF. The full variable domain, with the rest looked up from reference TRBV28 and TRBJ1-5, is DVKVTQSSRYLVKRTGEKVFLECVQDMDHENMFWYRQDPGLGLRLIYFSYDVKMKEKGDIPEGYSVSREKKERFSLILESASTNQTSMYLCASSLSLLSSNQPQHFGDGTRLSIL.

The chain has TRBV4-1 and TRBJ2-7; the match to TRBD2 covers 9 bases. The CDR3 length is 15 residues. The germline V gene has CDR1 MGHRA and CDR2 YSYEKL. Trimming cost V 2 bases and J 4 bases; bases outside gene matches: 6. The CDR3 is CASSQLTSGLYEQYF. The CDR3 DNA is TGCGCCAGCAGCCAACTGACTAGCGGCCTTTACGAGCAGTACTTC.

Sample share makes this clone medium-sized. Here the CDR3 reads CASSQDKASGKYNEQFF. DNA for the CDR3: TGCGCCAGCAGCCAAGATAAGGCCAGCGGTAAATACAATGAGCAGTTCTTC. The chain employs TRBV4-1 and TRBJ2-1; the D gene is possibly TRBD2 (5 bases). V was trimmed by 0 bases and J by 4 bases, leaving 16 bases between them. The germline CDR1 and CDR2 sequences are MGHRA and YSYEKL. The CDR3 consists of 17 residues.

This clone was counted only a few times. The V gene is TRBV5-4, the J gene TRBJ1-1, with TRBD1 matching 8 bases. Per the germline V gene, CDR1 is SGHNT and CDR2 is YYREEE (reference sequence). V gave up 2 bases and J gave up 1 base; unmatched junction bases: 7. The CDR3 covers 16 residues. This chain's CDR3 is CASSFPDRAGNTEAFF. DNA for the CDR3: TGTGCCAGCAGCTTCCCGGACAGGGCGGGGAACACTGAAGCTTTCTTT.

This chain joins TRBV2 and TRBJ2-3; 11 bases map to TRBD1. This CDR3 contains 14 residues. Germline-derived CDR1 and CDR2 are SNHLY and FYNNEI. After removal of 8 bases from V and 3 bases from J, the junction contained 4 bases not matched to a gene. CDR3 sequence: CASEDRGLTDTQYF. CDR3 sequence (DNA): TGTGCCAGCGAGGACAGGGGGCTTACAGATACGCAGTATTTT.

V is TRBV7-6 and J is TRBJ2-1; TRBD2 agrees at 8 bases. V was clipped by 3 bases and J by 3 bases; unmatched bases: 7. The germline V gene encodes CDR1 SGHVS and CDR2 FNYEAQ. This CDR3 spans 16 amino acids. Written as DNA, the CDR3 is TGTGCCAGCAGCTTTGTGTTAGCGGGGTTCTACAATGAGCAGTTCTTC. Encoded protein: CASSFVLAGFYNEQFF.

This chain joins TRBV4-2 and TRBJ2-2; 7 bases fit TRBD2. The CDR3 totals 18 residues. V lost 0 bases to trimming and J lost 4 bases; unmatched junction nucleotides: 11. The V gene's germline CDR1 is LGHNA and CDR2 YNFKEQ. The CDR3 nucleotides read TGTGCCAGCAGCCAAGAGGCGGTGTCTAGCGGCCTCACCGGGGAGCTGTTTTTT. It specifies CASSQEAVSSGLTGELFF.

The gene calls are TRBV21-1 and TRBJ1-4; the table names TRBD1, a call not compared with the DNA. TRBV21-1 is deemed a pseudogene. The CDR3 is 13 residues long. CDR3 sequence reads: CASSAGTGQKLFF. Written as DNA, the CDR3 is TGTGCCAGCAGCGCCGGGACAGGGCAAAAACTGTTTTTT.

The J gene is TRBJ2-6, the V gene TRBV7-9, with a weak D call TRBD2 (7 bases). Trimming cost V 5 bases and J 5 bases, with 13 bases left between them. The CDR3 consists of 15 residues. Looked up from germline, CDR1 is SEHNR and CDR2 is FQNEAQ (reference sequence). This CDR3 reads CASSLRGAWANVLTF. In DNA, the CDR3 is TGTGCCAGCAGCCTCCGGGGGGCCTGGGCCAACGTCCTGACTTTC.

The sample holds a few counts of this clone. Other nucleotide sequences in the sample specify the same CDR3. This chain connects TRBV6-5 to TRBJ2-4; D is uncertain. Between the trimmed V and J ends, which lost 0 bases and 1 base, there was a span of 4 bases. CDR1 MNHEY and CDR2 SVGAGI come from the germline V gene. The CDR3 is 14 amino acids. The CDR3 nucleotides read TGTGCCAGCAGTTACTCTAGCGCCAAAAACATTCAGTACTTC. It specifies CASSYSSAKNIQYF.

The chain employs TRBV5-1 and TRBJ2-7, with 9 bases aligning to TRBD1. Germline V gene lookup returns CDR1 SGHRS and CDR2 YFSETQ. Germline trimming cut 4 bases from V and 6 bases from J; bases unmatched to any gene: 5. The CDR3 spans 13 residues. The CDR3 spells CASSRDRVSEQYF. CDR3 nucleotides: TGCGCCAGCAGCAGGGACAGGGTTTCCGAGCAGTACTTC. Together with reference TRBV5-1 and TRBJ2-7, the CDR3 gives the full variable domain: KAGVTQTPRYLIKTRGQQVTLSCSPISGHRSVSWYQQTPGQGLQFLFEYFSETQRNKGNFPGRFSGRQFSNSRSEMNVSTLELGDSALYLCASSRDRVSEQYFGPGTRLTVT.

The CDR3 spells CASSYDRTGRHEAFF. As DNA, the CDR3 is TGTGCCAGCAGTTACGATCGGACAGGGCGCCATGAAGCTTTCTTT. The rearrangement links TRBV6-5 to TRBJ1-1; 8 positions agree with TRBD1. The V gene's germline CDR1 is MNHEY and CDR2 SVGAGI. The length of the CDR3 is 15 residues. J gave up 7 bases and V 2 bases, and 9 bases lay outside the gene matches.

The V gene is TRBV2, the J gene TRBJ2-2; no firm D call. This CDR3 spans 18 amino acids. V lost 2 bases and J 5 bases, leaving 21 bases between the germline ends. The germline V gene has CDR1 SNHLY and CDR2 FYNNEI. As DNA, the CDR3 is TGTGCCAGCAGTGAAATCATGAGACAACTCGGCAAGACCGGGGAGCTGTTTTTT. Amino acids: CASSEIMRQLGKTGELFF.

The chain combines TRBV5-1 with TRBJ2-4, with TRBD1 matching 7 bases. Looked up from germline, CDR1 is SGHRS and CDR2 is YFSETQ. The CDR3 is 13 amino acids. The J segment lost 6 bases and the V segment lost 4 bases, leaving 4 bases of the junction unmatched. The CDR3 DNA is TGCGCCAGCAGCCCTAACAGGGGAAACATTCAGTACTTC. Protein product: CASSPNRGNIQYF.

The CDR3 protein is CASSNSGSSYEQYF. The CDR3 nucleotides read TGTGCCAGCAGCAATAGCGGGAGCTCCTACGAGCAGTACTTC. The chain employs TRBV11-2 and TRBJ2-7, with 9 positions matching TRBD2. Trimming removed 5 bases from V and 0 bases from J; junction bases left unmatched: 2. CDR3 length equals 14 residues. Germline CDR1 reads SGHAT; CDR2 reads FQNNGV.

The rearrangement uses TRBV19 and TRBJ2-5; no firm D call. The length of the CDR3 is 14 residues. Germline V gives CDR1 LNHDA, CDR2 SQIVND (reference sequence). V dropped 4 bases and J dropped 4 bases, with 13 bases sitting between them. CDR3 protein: CASSKSYSTETQYF. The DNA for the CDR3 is TGTGCCAGTAGTAAGAGCTATTCTACAGAGACCCAGTACTTC.

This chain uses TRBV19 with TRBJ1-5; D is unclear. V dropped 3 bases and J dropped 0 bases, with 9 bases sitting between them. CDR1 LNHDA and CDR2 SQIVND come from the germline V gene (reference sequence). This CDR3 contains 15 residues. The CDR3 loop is CASSMVATSNQPQHF. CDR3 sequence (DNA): TGTGCCAGTAGTATGGTCGCTACTAGCAATCAGCCCCAGCATTTT.

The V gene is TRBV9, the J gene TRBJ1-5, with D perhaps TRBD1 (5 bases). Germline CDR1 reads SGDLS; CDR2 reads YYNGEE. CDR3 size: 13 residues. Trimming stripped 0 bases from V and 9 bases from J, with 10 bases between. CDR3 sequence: CASSVEARGPQHF. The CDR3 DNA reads TGTGCCAGCAGCGTAGAGGCTAGGGGGCCCCAGCATTTT.